This T cell receptor beta chain was retrieved from a study of blood T cell repertoires in COVID-19. Repertoires were generated with immunoSEQ multiplex PCR, while TCRdb's copy carries only in-frame clones and drops some. The data hold a few hundred thousand clones, with 70% to 90% observed a single time. The germline V and J ends were trimmed by 0 bases and 3 bases, with 10 bases remaining between them. Looked up from germline, CDR1 is SGHNT and CDR2 is YYREEE (reference sequence). This CDR3 region has 15 residues. The clonotype originates from a woman in her fifties or sixties who had recovered from COVID-19. The sequenced sample consisted of peripheral blood. The chain joins TRBV5-4 to TRBJ1-3, with D perhaps matching TRBD1 (6 bases). CDR3 in DNA: TGTGCCAGCAGCTTGGACGGGACACTTGGAAACACCATATATTTT. Its protein is CASSLDGTLGNTIYF.